The 15 T cell receptor beta chains presented below share a single source sample, sequenced in a study of blood T cell repertoires in COVID-19. Only in-frame clones appear in the TCRdb table, and some are missing; sequencing was by immunoSEQ multiplex PCR. Here the sample spans 150,000 or so clones, 75% to 80% being singletons. What was sequenced was peripheral blood. Source of these receptors: a woman aged 45-59 years with active or convalescent COVID-19.

This rearrangement joins TRBV7-2 to TRBJ1-4; TRBD1 agrees at 10 bases. The V gene end was trimmed by 5 bases and the J gene end by 8 bases; junction bases not matched to a gene: 5. CDR3 length equals 14 residues. Germline CDR1 is SGHTA and CDR2 is FQGNSA. CDR3 sequence reads: CASSTGQGVEKLFF. The CDR3 nucleotides are TGTGCCAGCAGCACCGGACAGGGGGTGGAAAAACTGTTTTTT.

This chain joins TRBV7-9 and TRBJ2-1; 8 bases are shared with TRBD1. Germline CDR1 and CDR2: SEHNR and FQNEAQ (reference sequence). V lost 1 base to trimming and J lost 1 base; unmatched junction nucleotides: 9. The CDR3 runs 18 residues. CDR3 in DNA: TGTGCCAGCAGCTTAGGGACAGGGTTTCTAGGGTCCTACAATGAGCAGTTCTTC. It codes for CASSLGTGFLGSYNEQFF.

The CDR3 reads CSASKWSSYNEQFF. CDR3 nucleotides: TGCAGTGCTAGTAAGTGGAGCTCCTACAATGAGCAGTTCTTC. The V and J genes are TRBV20-1 and TRBJ2-1; D not resolved. This CDR3 comprises 14 residues. V lost 3 bases to trimming and J lost 0 bases, with 9 bases between them. Per the germline V gene, CDR1 is DFQATT and CDR2 is SNEGSKA (reference sequence).

This chain uses TRBV19 with TRBJ1-6, with 7 bases matching TRBD1. The CDR3 covers 15 residues. The germline V gene encodes CDR1 LNHDA and CDR2 SQIVND (reference sequence). V lost 4 bases and J lost 6; bases outside the gene matches: 6. CDR3 loop: CASSTTGTVNSPLHF. Here the CDR3 DNA reads TGTGCCAGTAGTACCACCGGGACAGTTAATTCACCCCTCCACTTT.

This clone was counted only a few times. The chain is built from TRBV13 and TRBJ2-7; D remains unclear. Germline lookup yields CDR1 PRHDT and CDR2 FYEKMQ (reference sequence). The CDR3 sequence is 11 residues long. With 4 bases removed from V and 3 bases from J, the gap between germline ends came to 4 bases. The CDR3 nucleotides read TGTGCCAGCAGCTCCCACTACGAGCAGTACTTC. Protein sequence: CASSSHYEQYF.

The V call is TRBV7-2, the J call TRBJ2-7; 9 bases match TRBD1. Germline V gene lookup returns CDR1 SGHTA and CDR2 FQGNSA. V was clipped by 5 bases and J by 2 bases; unmatched bases: 4. The CDR3 totals 14 residues. CDR3 DNA: TGTGCCAGCAGCGTACAGGGGGCTCCCTACGAGCAGTACTTC. Protein sequence: CASSVQGAPYEQYF. The full variable domain, completed using reference TRBV7-2 and TRBJ2-7, is GAGVSQSPSNKVTEKGKDVELRCDPISGHTALYWYRQSLGQGLEFLIYFQGNSAPDKSGLPSDRFSAERTGGSVSTLTIQRTQQEDSAVYLCASSVQGAPYEQYFGPGTRLTVT.

The chain has TRBV3-1 (or the pseudogene TRBV3-2) and TRBJ1-1; 10 bases are shared with TRBD1. CDR3 length: 15 residues. Trimming removed 5 bases from V and 2 bases from J; junction bases left unmatched: 5. The V gene's germline CDR1 is LGHDT and CDR2 YNNKEL (reference sequence). The CDR3 nucleotides read TGTGCCAGCAGCTCCCGGGACAGGGGAAACACTGAAGCTTTCTTT. It translates to CASSSRDRGNTEAFF.

V is TRBV18 and J is TRBJ2-1; a weak D match, TRBD1 (6 bases). V was trimmed by 3 bases and J by 1 base, leaving 10 bases between them. Germline loops: CDR1 KGHSH, CDR2 LQKENI. There are 15 residues in the CDR3. The CDR3 is CASSPRQGSYNEQFF. The DNA of the CDR3 is TGTGCCAGCTCACCCCGGCAGGGGTCCTACAATGAGCAGTTCTTC.

J is TRBJ2-3 and V is TRBV4-1; D possibly corresponds to TRBD2 (6 bases). The CDR3 is 14 amino acids. Trimming stripped 4 bases from V and 0 bases from J, with 8 bases between. Germline assignment: CDR1 MGHRA and CDR2 YSYEKL. CDR3 loop: CASSPGTSTDTQYF. CDR3 in DNA: TGCGCCAGCAGCCCCGGGACTAGCACAGATACGCAGTATTTT.

In its sample, this clone was seen once. This chain connects TRBV7-2 to TRBJ2-3, with 7 bases aligning to TRBD1. CDR1 is SGHTA, CDR2 FQGNSA, per germline. J gave up 1 base and V 5 bases, and 6 bases lay outside the gene matches. The CDR3 length is 15 residues. This chain's CDR3 is CASSVDRAGTDTQYF. The CDR3 nucleotides are TGTGCCAGCAGCGTCGACAGGGCTGGCACAGATACGCAGTATTTT.

The J gene is TRBJ2-1, the V gene TRBV10-3, with no clear D. The CDR3 runs 12 residues. V lost 3 bases to trimming and J lost 7 bases, with 7 bases between them. The germline V gene has CDR1 ENHRY and CDR2 SYGVKD. The chain's CDR3 is CAISDRGNEQFF. Here the CDR3 DNA reads TGTGCCATCAGTGACAGAGGAAATGAGCAGTTCTTC.

As for this clone: At the DNA level, this CDR3 is encoded by other sequences in the same sample as well. This sequence joins TRBV7-2 and TRBJ1-2, with D unresolved. The CDR3 is 13 amino acids. The germline V gene encodes CDR1 SGHTA and CDR2 FQGNSA. Trimming cost V 1 base and J 2 bases, with 5 bases left between them. CDR3 nucleotides: TGTGCCAGCAGCTTAGACAACAACTATGGCTACACCTTC. Its translation is CASSLDNNYGYTF. Filled out from reference TRBV7-2 and TRBJ1-2, the complete variable domain reads GAGVSQSPSNKVTEKGKDVELRCDPISGHTALYWYRQSLGQGLEFLIYFQGNSAPDKSGLPSDRFSAERTGGSVSTLTIQRTQQEDSAVYLCASSLDNNYGYTFGSGTRLTVV.

This clone has a count of ten or more. The chain couples TRBV5-6 to TRBJ1-1, with D possibly matching TRBD1 (5 bases). Deletions cut 0 bases from V and 6 bases from J, with 12 bases between. CDR3 length: 14 residues. Germline V gene data show CDR1 as SGHDT and CDR2 as YYEEEE. The CDR3: CASSLGTGGAEAFF. In nucleotides, the CDR3 is TGTGCCAGCAGCTTGGGCACGGGGGGAGCTGAAGCTTTCTTT. The full variable domain, with the rest looked up from reference TRBV5-6 and TRBJ1-1, is DAGVTQSPTHLIKTRGQQVTLRCSPKSGHDTVSWYQQALGQGPQFIFQYYEEEERQRGNFPDRFSGHQFPNYSSELNVNALLLGDSALYLCASSLGTGGAEAFFGQGTRLTVV.

The chain carries TRBV29-1 and TRBJ2-5, with 8 bases aligning to TRBD2. The CDR3 length is 13 residues. The V and J ends lost 5 bases and 2 bases, in that order; junction bases with no gene match: 4. Per the germline V gene, CDR1 is SQVTM and CDR2 is ANQGSEA. CDR3 sequence reads: CSVHRLAQETQYF. CDR3 in DNA: TGCAGCGTTCACCGACTAGCGCAAGAGACCCAGTACTTC.

This chain joins TRBV11-3 and TRBJ2-2; maybe TRBD2 (7 bases). CDR1 and CDR2 from the germline V gene are SGHNT and YENEEA. The CDR3 covers 16 residues. With 3 bases removed from V and 0 bases from J, the gap between germline ends came to 11 bases. This chain's CDR3 is CASSLRGPPNTGELFF. Here the CDR3 DNA reads TGTGCCAGCAGCTTGCGGGGGCCGCCGAACACCGGGGAGCTGTTTTTT.